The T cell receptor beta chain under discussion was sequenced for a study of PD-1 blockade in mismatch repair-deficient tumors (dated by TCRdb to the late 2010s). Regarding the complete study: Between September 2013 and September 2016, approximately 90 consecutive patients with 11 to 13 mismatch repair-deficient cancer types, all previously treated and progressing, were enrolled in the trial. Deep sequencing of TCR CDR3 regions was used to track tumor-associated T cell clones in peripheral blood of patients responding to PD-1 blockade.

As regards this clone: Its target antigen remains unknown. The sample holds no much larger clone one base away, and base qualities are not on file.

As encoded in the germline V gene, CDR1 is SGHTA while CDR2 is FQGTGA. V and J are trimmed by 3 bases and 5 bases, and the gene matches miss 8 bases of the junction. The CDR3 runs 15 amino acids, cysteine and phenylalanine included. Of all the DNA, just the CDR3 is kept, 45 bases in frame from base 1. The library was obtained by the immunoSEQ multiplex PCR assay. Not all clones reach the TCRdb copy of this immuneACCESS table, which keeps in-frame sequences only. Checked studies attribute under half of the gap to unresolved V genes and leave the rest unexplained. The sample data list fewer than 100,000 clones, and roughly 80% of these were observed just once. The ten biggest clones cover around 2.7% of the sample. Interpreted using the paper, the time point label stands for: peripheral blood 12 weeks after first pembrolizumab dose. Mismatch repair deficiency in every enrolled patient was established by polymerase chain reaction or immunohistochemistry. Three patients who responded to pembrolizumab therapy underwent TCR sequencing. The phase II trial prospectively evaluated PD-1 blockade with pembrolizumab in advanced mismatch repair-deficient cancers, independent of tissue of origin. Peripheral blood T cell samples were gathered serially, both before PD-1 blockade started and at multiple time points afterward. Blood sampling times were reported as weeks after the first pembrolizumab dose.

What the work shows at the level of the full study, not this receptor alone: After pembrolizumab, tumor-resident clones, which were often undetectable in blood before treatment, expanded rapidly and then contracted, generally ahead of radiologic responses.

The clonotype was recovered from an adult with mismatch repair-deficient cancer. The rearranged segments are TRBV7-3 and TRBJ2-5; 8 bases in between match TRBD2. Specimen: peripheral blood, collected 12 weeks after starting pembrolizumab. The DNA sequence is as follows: TGTGCCAGCAGCTTTACTCCAGCGGGAGTGGAGACCCAGTACTTC. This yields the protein CASSFTPAGVETQYF.